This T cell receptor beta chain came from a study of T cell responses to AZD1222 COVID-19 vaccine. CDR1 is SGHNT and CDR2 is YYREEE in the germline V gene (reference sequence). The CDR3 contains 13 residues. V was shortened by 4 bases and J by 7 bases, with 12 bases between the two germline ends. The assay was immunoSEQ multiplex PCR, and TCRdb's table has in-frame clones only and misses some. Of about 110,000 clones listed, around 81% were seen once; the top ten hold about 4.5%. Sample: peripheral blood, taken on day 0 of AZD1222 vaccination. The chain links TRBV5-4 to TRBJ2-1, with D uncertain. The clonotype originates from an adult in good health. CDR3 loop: CASSAPTSNEQFF. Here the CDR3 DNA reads TGTGCCAGCAGCGCCCCGACAAGTAATGAGCAGTTCTTC.